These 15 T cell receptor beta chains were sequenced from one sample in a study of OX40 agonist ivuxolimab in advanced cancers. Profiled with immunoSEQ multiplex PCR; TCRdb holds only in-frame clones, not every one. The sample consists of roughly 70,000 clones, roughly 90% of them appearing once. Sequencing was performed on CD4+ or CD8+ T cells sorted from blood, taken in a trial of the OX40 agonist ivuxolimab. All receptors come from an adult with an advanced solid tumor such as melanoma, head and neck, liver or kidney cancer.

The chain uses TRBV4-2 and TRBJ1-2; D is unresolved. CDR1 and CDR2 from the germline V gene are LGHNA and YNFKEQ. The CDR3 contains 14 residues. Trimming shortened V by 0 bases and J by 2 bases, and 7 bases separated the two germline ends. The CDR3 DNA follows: TGTGCCAGCAGCCAAGATAACATAAACTATGGCTACACCTTC. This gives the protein CASSQDNINYGYTF.

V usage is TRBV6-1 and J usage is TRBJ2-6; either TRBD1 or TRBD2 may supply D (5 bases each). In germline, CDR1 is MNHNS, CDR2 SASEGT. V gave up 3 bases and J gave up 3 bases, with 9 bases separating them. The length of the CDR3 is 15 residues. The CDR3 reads CASSDGGGGANVLTF. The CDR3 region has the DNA TGTGCCAGCAGTGATGGGGGTGGTGGGGCCAACGTCCTGACTTTC.

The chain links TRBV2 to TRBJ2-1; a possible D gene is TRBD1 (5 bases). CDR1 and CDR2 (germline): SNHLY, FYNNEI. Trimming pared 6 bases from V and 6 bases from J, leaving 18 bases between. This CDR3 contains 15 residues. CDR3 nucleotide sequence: TGTGCCAGCAGGGGGCAGAACCAGCATTCCAATGAGCAGTTCTTC. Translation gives CASRGQNQHSNEQFF.

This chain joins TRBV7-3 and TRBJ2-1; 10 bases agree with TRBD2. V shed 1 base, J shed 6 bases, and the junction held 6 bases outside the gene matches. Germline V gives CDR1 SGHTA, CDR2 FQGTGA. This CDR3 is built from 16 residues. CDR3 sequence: CASSLMALAGVNEQFF. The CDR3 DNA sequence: TGTGCCAGCAGCTTAATGGCTCTAGCGGGAGTCAATGAGCAGTTCTTC.

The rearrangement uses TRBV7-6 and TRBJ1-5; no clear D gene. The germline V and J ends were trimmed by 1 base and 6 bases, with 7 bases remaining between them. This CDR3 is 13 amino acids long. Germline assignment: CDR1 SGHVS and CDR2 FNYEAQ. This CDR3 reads CASSLDAGQPQHF. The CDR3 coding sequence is TGTGCCAGCAGCTTAGATGCGGGTCAGCCCCAGCATTTT.

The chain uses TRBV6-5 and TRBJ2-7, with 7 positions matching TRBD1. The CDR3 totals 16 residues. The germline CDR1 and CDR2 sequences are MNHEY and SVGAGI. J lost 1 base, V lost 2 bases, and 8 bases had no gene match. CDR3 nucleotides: TGTGCCAGCAGTTACGCCAAGGGACAGAATTCCTACGAGCAGTACTTC. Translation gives CASSYAKGQNSYEQYF.

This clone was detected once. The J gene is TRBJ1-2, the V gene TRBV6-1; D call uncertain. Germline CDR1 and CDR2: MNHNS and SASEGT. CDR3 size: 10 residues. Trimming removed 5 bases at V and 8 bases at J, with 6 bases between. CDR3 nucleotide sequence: TGTGCCAGCAGTTCGGGAGGCTACACCTTC. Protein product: CASSSGGYTF.

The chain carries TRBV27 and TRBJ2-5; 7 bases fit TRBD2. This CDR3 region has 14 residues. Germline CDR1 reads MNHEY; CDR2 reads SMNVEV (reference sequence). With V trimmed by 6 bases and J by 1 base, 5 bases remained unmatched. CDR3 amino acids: CASRLWEGQETQYF. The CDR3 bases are TGTGCCAGCAGGCTATGGGAGGGCCAAGAGACCCAGTACTTC.

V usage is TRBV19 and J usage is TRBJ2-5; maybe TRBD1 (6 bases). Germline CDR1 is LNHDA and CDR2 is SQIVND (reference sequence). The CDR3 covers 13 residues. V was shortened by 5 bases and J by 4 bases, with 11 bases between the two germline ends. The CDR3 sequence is CASSSRGRETQYF. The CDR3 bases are TGTGCCAGTAGTTCCAGGGGCCGAGAGACCCAGTACTTC.

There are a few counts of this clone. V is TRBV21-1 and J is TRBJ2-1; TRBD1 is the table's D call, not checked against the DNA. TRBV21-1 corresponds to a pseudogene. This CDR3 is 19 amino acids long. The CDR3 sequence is CASSKSVTGGNSDYNEQFF. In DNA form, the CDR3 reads TGTGCCAGCAGCAAATCAGTGACAGGGGGAAACTCGGACTACAATGAGCAGTTCTTC.

The CDR3 region is CAIAQGINEKLFF. The DNA of the CDR3 is TGTGCCATCGCGCAGGGCATTAATGAAAAACTGTTTTTT. The rearrangement links TRBV6-6 to TRBJ1-4; D may be TRBD1 (5 bases). Germline CDR1 MNHNY, CDR2 SVGAGI (reference sequence). This CDR3 has 13 amino acids. Trimming shortened V by 10 bases and J by 4 bases, and 13 bases separated the two germline ends.

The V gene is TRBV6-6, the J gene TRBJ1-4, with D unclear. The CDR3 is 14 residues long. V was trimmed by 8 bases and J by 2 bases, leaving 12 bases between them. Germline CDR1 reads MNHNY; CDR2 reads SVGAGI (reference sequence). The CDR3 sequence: CASGKEWTNEKLFF. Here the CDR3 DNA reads TGTGCCAGCGGGAAGGAATGGACTAATGAAAAACTGTTTTTT.

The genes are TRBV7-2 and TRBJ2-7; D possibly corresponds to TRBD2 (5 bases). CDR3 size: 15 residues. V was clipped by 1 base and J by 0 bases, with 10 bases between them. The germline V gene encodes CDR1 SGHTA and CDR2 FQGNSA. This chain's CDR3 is CASSLGASSSYEQYF. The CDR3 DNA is TGTGCCAGCAGCTTAGGGGCTAGCAGCTCCTACGAGCAGTACTTC.

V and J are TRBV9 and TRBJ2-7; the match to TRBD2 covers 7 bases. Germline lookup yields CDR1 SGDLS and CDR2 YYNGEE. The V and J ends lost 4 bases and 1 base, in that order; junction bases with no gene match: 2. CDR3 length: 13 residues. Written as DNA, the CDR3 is TGTGCCAGCAGCCCCGGGGGGTCCTACGAGCAGTACTTC. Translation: CASSPGGSYEQYF.

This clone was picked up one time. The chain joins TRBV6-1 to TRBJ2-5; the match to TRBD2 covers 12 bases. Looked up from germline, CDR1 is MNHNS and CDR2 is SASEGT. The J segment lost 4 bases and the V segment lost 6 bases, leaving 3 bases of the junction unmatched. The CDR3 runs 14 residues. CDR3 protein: CASRTSGGRETQYF. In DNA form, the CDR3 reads TGTGCCAGCAGGACTAGCGGGGGCCGAGAGACCCAGTACTTC.